This T cell receptor (beta chain) was recovered during a study of T-cell memory formation after mild COVID-19. There are 15 residues in the CDR3. The trim removed 4 bases at V and 4 bases at J, leaving 7 bases unmatched. Germline lookup yields CDR1 SGHDN and CDR2 FVKESK. TCR alpha and TCR beta cDNA libraries carrying sample barcodes and UMIs came from 5'RACE with constant-segment primers. A single record per CDR3 protein comes from TCRdb applying MiXCR to the 5' RACE reads. The repertoire holds around 450,000 distinct CDR3 sequences, with approximately 24% as singletons. About this clonotype: Antigen specificity is unknown.

General study findings and limits: The study found contracting CD4+ clones mainly in CM and EM and contracting CD8+ clones in EMRA. Day 15 to 85 contracting clones showed balanced CD4/CD8; day 15 to 37 expanders favored CD4+. Pre-infection memory contained some responding clones, which suggested that cross-reactive memory had joined.

The clonotype originates from an adult woman who had mild COVID-19 (a few samples of this study predate the infection). Cell type and time point are not known. The V gene is TRBV14, the J gene TRBJ2-7; 10 bases line up with TRBD2. What was sequenced was PBMCs or a T cell subset sorted from them (not recorded which). DNA for the CDR3: TGTGCCAGCAGCCCCCCGGGACTAGCGTGGTACGAGCAGTACTTC. Translation: CASSPPGLAWYEQYF.